These 2 T cell receptor beta chains were all obtained from the same sample, sequenced in a study of circulating CD8 cells and anti-PD-1 response in melanoma. From live CD3+CD8+TCRalphabeta+ cells, four PD-1 and/or TIGIT subsets were sorted. Each library started from roughly 15 ng of total RNA using the QIAseq Immune Repertoire TCR panel. From the reads, TCRdb called clonotypes with MiXCR, one entry per CDR3 protein. The profile covers 650 to 850 distinct CDR3 sequences, with around a tenth appearing a single time and 55% to 65% taken by the ten largest. The specimen was CD8+ T cells from PBMCs, collected at baseline or after one month of anti-PD-1 therapy (not recorded which). All receptors come from a human donor with melanoma.

This clonotype is classed as medium-sized. The V gene is TRBV27, the J gene TRBJ1-1, with D possibly matching TRBD1 (6 bases). CDR1 and CDR2 (germline): MNHEY, SMNVEV (reference sequence). The V gene lost 0 bases and the J gene lost 1 base, with 9 bases spanning the gap. This CDR3 contains 15 residues. The CDR3 here is CASSLSRGGNTEAFF. The DNA of the CDR3 is TGTGCCAGCAGTTTATCCAGGGGTGGGAACACTGAAGCTTTCTTT.

This clonotype is classed as medium-sized. The chain joins TRBV3-1 to TRBJ2-3, with unresolved D. Germline CDR1 is LGHDT and CDR2 is YNNKEL (reference sequence). The length of the CDR3 is 19 residues. V was clipped by 1 base and J by 0 bases, with 20 bases between them. The CDR3 DNA is TGTGCCAGCAGCCAAGTTGCGGCGCGCCAGACCATCAGCACAGATACGCAGTATTTT. It translates to CASSQVAARQTISTDTQYF.